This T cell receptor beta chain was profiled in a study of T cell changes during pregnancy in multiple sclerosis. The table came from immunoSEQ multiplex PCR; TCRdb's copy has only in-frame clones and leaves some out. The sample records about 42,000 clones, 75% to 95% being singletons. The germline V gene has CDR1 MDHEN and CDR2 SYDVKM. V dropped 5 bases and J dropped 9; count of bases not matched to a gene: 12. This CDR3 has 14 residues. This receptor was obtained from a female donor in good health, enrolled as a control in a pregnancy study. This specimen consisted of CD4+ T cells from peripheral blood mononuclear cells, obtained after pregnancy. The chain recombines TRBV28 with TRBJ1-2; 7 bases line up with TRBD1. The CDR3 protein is CASSLGTAPTRYTF. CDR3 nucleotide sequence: TGTGCCAGCAGTCTCGGGACAGCGCCGACCCGCTACACCTTC.